Shown below are 18 T cell receptor beta chains from a single sample sequenced in a study of control samples from healthy donors and cancer patients. TCRdb keeps only in-frame clones here, not all; method: immunoSEQ multiplex PCR. The repertoire has approximately 50,000 clones, approximately 90% of them found once; the top ten carry about 0.8%. Specimen: PBMCs. Receptors originate from a young man with colorectal cancer.

The chain recombines TRBV5-6 with TRBJ2-1; 8 bases align to TRBD1. The CDR3 has 12 residues. V was clipped by 4 bases and J by 6 bases; unmatched bases: 0. From germline, CDR1 is SGHDT and CDR2 YYEEEE. CDR3 nucleotides: TGTGCCAGCAGCGGACAGGGCAATGAGCAGTTCTTC. This gives the protein CASSGQGNEQFF. Drawing the rest from reference TRBV5-6 and TRBJ2-1, the complete variable domain is DAGVTQSPTHLIKTRGQQVTLRCSPKSGHDTVSWYQQALGQGPQFIFQYYEEEERQRGNFPDRFSGHQFPNYSSELNVNALLLGDSALYLCASSGQGNEQFFGPGTRLTVL.

This clone appeared a few times. The chain combines TRBV9 with TRBJ1-2, with TRBD1 identical over 7 bases. The CDR3 runs 18 residues. The germline V gene encodes CDR1 SGDLS and CDR2 YYNGEE. V dropped 4 bases and J dropped 1; count of bases not matched to a gene: 16. CDR3 coding DNA: TGTGCCAGCAGCTCGGCGGAGGGGGCCGGGCGGAATAACTATGGCTACACCTTC. This gives the protein CASSSAEGAGRNNYGYTF. The whole variable domain, remainder taken from reference TRBV9 and TRBJ1-2, is DSGVTQTPKHLITATGQRVTLRCSPRSGDLSVYWYQQSLDQGLQFLIQYYNGEERAKGNILERFSAQQFPDLHSELNLSSLELGDSALYFCASSSAEGAGRNNYGYTFGSGTRLTVV.

This sequence joins TRBV11-3 and TRBJ2-5, with D hard to call. Germline V lookup: CDR1 SGHNT, CDR2 YENEEA. V was pared by 2 bases and J by 7 bases, with 11 bases between. The CDR3 extends over 13 amino acids. The CDR3 sequence: CASSLSSSGTQYF. In DNA form, the CDR3 reads TGTGCCAGCAGCTTATCCAGTTCAGGGACCCAGTACTTC. The variable domain in full, with the rest retrieved from reference TRBV11-3 and TRBJ2-5, is EAGVVQSPRYKIIEKKQPVAFWCNPISGHNTLYWYLQNLGQGPELLIRYENEEAVDDSQLPKDRFSAERLKGVDSTLKIQPAELGDSAVYLCASSLSSSGTQYFGPGTRLLVL.

This clone was detected once. The chain recombines TRBV10-3 with TRBJ1-1; D remains ambiguous. The CDR3 sequence is 12 residues long. CDR1 is ENHRY, CDR2 SYGVKD, per germline. The V and J ends lost 5 bases and 6 bases respectively, with 10 bases between them. The CDR3 loop is CAISTPGAEAFF. The DNA for the CDR3 is TGTGCCATCAGTACCCCCGGGGCTGAAGCTTTCTTT.

This chain uses TRBV19 with TRBJ2-1; 8 bases line up with TRBD1. V trimming: 3 bases; J trimming: 8 bases; junction bases outside the gene matches: 9. The CDR3 is 15 amino acids. The germline gives CDR1 LNHDA, CDR2 SQIVND (reference sequence). The CDR3 coding sequence is TGTGCCAGTAGTATGGACAGGGCAATTGGAGATGAGCAGTTCTTC. Amino acids: CASSMDRAIGDEQFF.

This sequence joins TRBV4-2 and TRBJ2-3, with TRBD2 matching over 7 bases. From germline, CDR1 is LGHNA and CDR2 YNFKEQ. This CDR3 has 15 amino acids. The ends lost 1 base at V and 3 bases at J; junction bases unmatched: 4. CDR3 protein: CASSQGDGRTDTQYF. Written as DNA, the CDR3 is TGTGCCAGCAGCCAAGGGGACGGGAGGACAGATACGCAGTATTTT.

As DNA, the CDR3 is TGCGCCAGCAGCCATCCCTTAAATAGCAATCAGCCCCAGCATTTT. Translated, it gives CASSHPLNSNQPQHF. The chain joins TRBV4-1 to TRBJ1-5, with no clear D. V was trimmed by 3 bases and J by 0 bases, leaving 9 bases between them. Germline V gene data show CDR1 as MGHRA and CDR2 as YSYEKL. The CDR3 has 15 amino acids.

This clone showed up just once. The gene calls are TRBV7-2 and TRBJ2-2; 7 bases line up with TRBD2. The V gene's germline CDR1 is SGHTA and CDR2 FQGNSA. The V and J ends lost 5 bases and 2 bases, in that order; junction bases with no gene match: 8. The CDR3 has 16 amino acids. CDR3 DNA sequence: TGTGCCAGCAGCCAATGGACTAGTGCTAACACCGGGGAGCTGTTTTTT. Translating it yields CASSQWTSANTGELFF.

The genes are TRBV30 and TRBJ2-2; D gene uncertain. This CDR3 contains 14 residues. Germline lookup yields CDR1 GTSNPN and CDR2 SVGIG (reference sequence). V gave up 1 base and J gave up 4 bases, with 10 bases separating them. The DNA of the CDR3 is TGTGCCTGGAGTGGCGGCGGCGCCACCGGGGAGCTGTTTTTT. It yields the protein CAWSGGGATGELFF.

V and J are TRBV19 and TRBJ2-2; tentative D call: TRBD1 (6 bases). CDR3 length equals 15 residues. Germline V gene lookup returns CDR1 LNHDA and CDR2 SQIVND (reference sequence). With 1 base removed from V and 6 bases from J, the gap between germline ends came to 12 bases. As DNA, the CDR3 is TGTGCCAGTAGTATAGCAGGGGATGTCTCCGGGGAGCTGTTTTTT. Its protein product is CASSIAGDVSGELFF.

There are a few counts of this clone. The rearrangement joins TRBV25-1 to TRBJ2-2; TRBD1 matches at 10 bases. The CDR3 length is 15 residues. Germline V gene data show CDR1 as MGHDK and CDR2 as SYGVNS. Trimming removed 3 bases from V and 5 bases from J; junction bases left unmatched: 3. The CDR3 bases are TGTGCCAGCAGTGACGGGACAGGGGAAACCGGGGAGCTGTTTTTT. Its protein is CASSDGTGETGELFF.

The chain links TRBV4-1 to TRBJ1-2; D remains ambiguous. CDR1 is MGHRA and CDR2 is YSYEKL in the germline V gene. The ends were cut back, 0 bases at V and 2 bases at J, with 7 bases in the middle. There are 14 residues in the CDR3. In DNA form, the CDR3 reads TGCGCCAGCAGCCAAGAAGAGGTAAACTATGGCTACACCTTC. It encodes CASSQEEVNYGYTF.

The CDR3 reads CASSKVDNEQFF. In DNA form, the CDR3 reads TGTGCCAGTAGTAAAGTTGACAATGAGCAGTTCTTC. The chain joins TRBV19 to TRBJ2-1; D remains unclear. V dropped 4 bases and J dropped 5 bases, with 6 bases sitting between them. There are 12 residues in the CDR3. CDR1 and CDR2 from the germline V gene are LNHDA and SQIVND (reference sequence).

This chain connects TRBV6-2 or TRBV6-3 to TRBJ2-2; D uncertain. Germline CDR1 MNHEY, CDR2 SVGEGT. V lost 4 bases and J 0 bases, leaving 3 bases between the germline ends. CDR3 length: 13 residues. The CDR3 loop is CASSSTNTGELFF. The CDR3 region has the DNA TGTGCCAGCAGTTCCACGAACACCGGGGAGCTGTTTTTT.

The chain is built from TRBV3-1 (or the pseudogene TRBV3-2) and TRBJ1-2, with D unresolved. Trimming stripped 2 bases from V and 1 base from J, with 5 bases between. Germline CDR1 is LGHDT and CDR2 is YNNKEL (reference sequence). This CDR3 is built from 13 residues. The CDR3 loop reads CASSQRGNYGYTF. The CDR3, as DNA: TGTGCCAGCAGCCAACGGGGTAACTATGGCTACACCTTC.

The J gene is TRBJ2-7, the V gene TRBV19; TRBD1 is a possible D gene (6 bases). The germline CDR1 and CDR2 sequences are LNHDA and SQIVND (reference sequence). Trimming took 1 base from V and 6 from J, leaving 7 bases between them. The CDR3 runs to 12 residues. The CDR3 loop is CASSIGGGEQYF. As DNA, the CDR3 is TGTGCCAGTAGTATAGGAGGGGGCGAGCAGTACTTC.

This clone has just a few counts. This chain joins TRBV11-2 and TRBJ1-2, with TRBD1 matching 8 bases. Looked up from germline, CDR1 is SGHAT and CDR2 is FQNNGV. The length of the CDR3 is 13 residues. Germline trimming cut 5 bases from V and 8 bases from J; bases unmatched to any gene: 7. The CDR3 DNA sequence: TGTGCCAGCAGCCCCGGACAGGGTATGGGCTACACCTTC. This codes for CASSPGQGMGYTF. The complete variable domain, with remaining parts taken from reference TRBV11-2 and TRBJ1-2, reads EAGVAQSPRYKIIEKRQSVAFWCNPISGHATLYWYQQILGQGPKLLIQFQNNGVVDDSQLPKDRFSAERLKGVDSTLKIQPAKLEDSAVYLCASSPGQGMGYTFGSGTRLTVV.

This chain uses TRBV6-1 with TRBJ2-5; D gene uncertain. The CDR3 runs 12 residues. Germline loops: CDR1 MNHNS, CDR2 SASEGT. The V and J ends lost 1 base and 4 bases respectively, with 4 bases between them. The CDR3 spells CASSEGGETQYF. The CDR3 DNA follows: TGTGCCAGCAGTGAAGGTGGAGAGACCCAGTACTTC.